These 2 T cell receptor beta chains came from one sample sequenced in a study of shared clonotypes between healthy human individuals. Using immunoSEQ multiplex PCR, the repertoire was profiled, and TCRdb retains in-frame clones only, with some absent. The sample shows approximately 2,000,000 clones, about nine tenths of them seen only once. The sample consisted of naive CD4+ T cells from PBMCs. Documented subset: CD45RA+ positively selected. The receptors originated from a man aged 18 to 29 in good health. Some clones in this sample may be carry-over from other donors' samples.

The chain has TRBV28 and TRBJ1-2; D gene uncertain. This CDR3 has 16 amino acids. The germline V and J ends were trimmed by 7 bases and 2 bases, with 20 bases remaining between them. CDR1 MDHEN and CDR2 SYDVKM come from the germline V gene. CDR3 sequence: CASNEVLGGRNYGYTF. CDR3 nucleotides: TGTGCCAGCAACGAGGTTTTGGGTGGGAGGAACTATGGCTACACCTTC.

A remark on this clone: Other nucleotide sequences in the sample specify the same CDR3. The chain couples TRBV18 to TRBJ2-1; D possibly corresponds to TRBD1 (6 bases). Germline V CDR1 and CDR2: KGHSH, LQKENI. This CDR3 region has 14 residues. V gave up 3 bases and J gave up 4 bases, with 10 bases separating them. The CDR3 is CASSPTRGYNEQFF. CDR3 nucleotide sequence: TGTGCCAGCTCACCGACGAGGGGGTACAATGAGCAGTTCTTC.